This T cell receptor beta chain emerged from a study of blood T cell repertoires in COVID-19. Study context: COVID-19 samples, acute and convalescent, were from the United States, Italy and Spain. Sample material is recorded as cDNA or gDNA derived from T cells, B-cell-depleted T cells, or PBMCs.

The CDR3 covers 13 residues. V lost 2 bases and J lost 6; bases outside the gene matches: 1. Per germline, CDR1 SGHTA and CDR2 FQGNSA. The protocol was immunoSEQ multiplex PCR, while the TCRdb copy is restricted to in-frame clones and leaves out a portion. Counted here are 130,000 to 150,000 clones, roughly 90% occurring once; the ten biggest clones make up 2% to 2.5%. The J gene is TRBJ1-2, the V gene TRBV7-2, with 9 bases fitting TRBD1. The sequenced sample consisted of peripheral blood. This clonotype was sampled from a human donor in a cohort sampled during active COVID-19. The CDR3 here is CASSLTGGDGYTF. The DNA for the CDR3 is TGTGCCAGCAGCTTAACAGGGGGCGATGGCTACACCTTC.